This T cell receptor beta chain is from a study of CD8+CD57+ T cells in acquired aplastic anemia. Study in general: Roughly 3.1 ug was the average amount of DNA from sorted CD4+ and CD8+ cells. The average read count for CD4+ cells in healthy donors was roughly 10 million. Study observations and caveats: Researchers reported that CD8+ Simpson's diversity was not significantly different in patients versus controls. Fewer than 35 sequences, all CD8+ CDR3, were shared between patients and controls.

The use of genomic DNA as template underpinned the TCR beta VDJ and CDR3 profiling. TCRdb analysed the reads with MiXCR anew, one entry per CDR3 protein. The sample has hundreds of thousands of distinct CDR3 sequences; roughly 68% are singletons. This clonotype was counted at least ten times. Its antigen is undetermined. Deletions cut 3 bases from V and 1 base from J, with 7 bases between. Germline CDR1 and CDR2: DFQATT and SNEGSKA (reference sequence). This CDR3 region has 13 residues. V is TRBV20-1 and J is TRBJ1-5; no clear D gene. Sequenced material: sorted CD4+, CD8+, or CD8+CD57+ T cells (not recorded which) from PBMCs. The clonotype originates from a human donor in good health, serving as a control. As DNA, the CDR3 is TGCAGTGCTAGGCGTTTCAGCAATCAGCCCCAGCATTTT. It translates to CSARRFSNQPQHF.